The next 30 T cell receptor beta chains were all read from a single sample in a study of blood T cell repertoires in COVID-19 (dated by TCRdb to the early 2020s). The library was generated by the immunoSEQ multiplex PCR assay. Imported from immuneACCESS, the table was reduced by TCRdb to in-frame sequences with V and J called. These copies leave out some clones; in studies compared against another copy, an unresolved V gene accounts for under half, and the cause of the remainder is not known. The sample table records 200,000 to 250,000 clones; 75% to 90% of these occur just once. The ten largest clonotypes hold 2% to 3% of the sample. The sequenced material came from peripheral blood. The receptor set was obtained from a man aged 25-45 years with COVID-19, enrolled during active disease.

V usage is TRBV28 and J usage is TRBJ1-1; weak D call: TRBD1 (5 bases). CDR3 length: 15 residues. Trimming pared 3 bases from V and 5 bases from J, leaving 16 bases between. The V gene's germline CDR1 is MDHEN and CDR2 SYDVKM. The CDR3 bases are TGTGCCAGCAGTTTCCCACGGACGGGGGGAACTGAAGCTTTCTTT. Translated: CASSFPRTGGTEAFF.

J is TRBJ2-3 and V is TRBV3-1 (or the pseudogene TRBV3-2), with 8 bases that match TRBD2. CDR3 size: 12 residues. The V gene's germline CDR1 is LGHDT and CDR2 YNNKEL (reference sequence). V shed 4 bases and J 14 bases; nucleotides not matched to a gene: 8. CDR3 residues: CASSLTSGPWYF. CDR3 nucleotide sequence: TGTGCCAGCAGCCTTACTAGCGGACCCTGGTATTTT.

The chain recombines TRBV3-1 (or the pseudogene TRBV3-2) with TRBJ1-5, with a possible D match to TRBD1 (5 bases). Germline lookup yields CDR1 LGHDT and CDR2 YNNKEL (reference sequence). CDR3 length: 15 residues. V lost 0 bases and J lost 5, with 11 bases in between. CDR3 nucleotides: TGTGCCAGCAGCCAAGAAACGGGGGGACATCAGCCCCAGCATTTT. This encodes CASSQETGGHQPQHF.

The genes are TRBV24-1 and TRBJ2-1, with D possibly TRBD1 on 6 matching bases. Trimming cost V 7 bases and J 2 bases, with 11 bases left between them. The germline gives CDR1 KGHDR, CDR2 SFDVKD. The CDR3 extends over 14 amino acids. CDR3 nucleotide sequence: TGTGCCACCAGCGAGACAGGTCCCTACAATGAGCAGTTCTTC. Translation: CATSETGPYNEQFF.

CDR3 in amino acids: CASSMTASGMHYGYTF. The CDR3, as DNA: TGTGCCAGTAGTATGACCGCGTCCGGGATGCACTATGGCTACACCTTC. The chain joins TRBV19 to TRBJ1-2; D is ambiguous. V was cut by 3 bases and J by 3 bases, with 17 bases left in between. The CDR3 spans 16 residues. Germline V gene data show CDR1 as LNHDA and CDR2 as SQIVND (reference sequence).

This rearrangement joins TRBV10-3 to TRBJ1-6; no firm D call. CDR1 and CDR2 (germline): ENHRY, SYGVKD. The CDR3 extends over 11 amino acids. V shed 11 bases and J shed 6 bases, with 8 bases lying between them. CDR3 sequence: CASGPNSPLHF. The CDR3 region has the DNA TGTGCCTCTGGGCCTAATTCACCCCTCCACTTT.

The rearrangement joins TRBV28 to TRBJ2-7, with D possibly matching TRBD1 (6 bases). Looked up from germline, CDR1 is MDHEN and CDR2 is SYDVKM. The CDR3 is 12 amino acids. The CDR3 is CASGTYSYEQYF. The DNA for the CDR3 is TGTGCTTCCGGGACATACTCCTACGAGCAGTACTTC.

V usage is TRBV25-1 and J usage is TRBJ1-2; 10 nucleotides align to TRBD1. The CDR3 contains 12 residues. Germline V lookup: CDR1 MGHDK, CDR2 SYGVNS. Germline trimming cut 7 bases from V and 10 bases from J; bases unmatched to any gene: 6. CDR3 sequence reads: CASTLGTGAYTF. CDR3 sequence (DNA): TGTGCCAGCACCCTGGGGACAGGGGCCTACACCTTC.

The chain employs TRBV5-6 and TRBJ1-4, with 9 bases that match TRBD1. Unmatched junction bases numbered 12, after V lost 4 bases and J lost 11 bases. The germline CDR1 and CDR2 sequences are SGHDT and YYEEEE. The CDR3 is 15 residues long. CDR3 sequence: CASSQRTGAPHKLFF. For the CDR3, the DNA is TGTGCCAGCAGCCAGAGGACAGGGGCGCCGCACAAACTGTTTTTT.

J is TRBJ1-4 and V is TRBV6-2 or TRBV6-3; D may be TRBD1 (5 bases). V was shortened by 0 bases and J by 7 bases, with 12 bases between the two germline ends. The germline V gene encodes CDR1 MNHEY and CDR2 SVGEGT. The CDR3 has 15 residues. The chain's CDR3 is CASSYSGRQREKLFF. CDR3 nucleotides: TGTGCCAGCAGTTACTCTGGGCGACAGCGTGAAAAACTGTTTTTT.

The rearrangement uses TRBV20-1 and TRBJ2-1; 10 nucleotides line up with TRBD2. This CDR3 is built from 15 residues. The germline V gene has CDR1 DFQATT and CDR2 SNEGSKA (reference sequence). Trimming took 3 bases from V and 2 from J; bases not matched to a gene: 4. CDR3 DNA sequence: TGCAGTGCTAGTCTCCTAGCGGGAGCCTACAATGAGCAGTTCTTC. Amino acids: CSASLLAGAYNEQFF.

V is TRBV28 and J is TRBJ2-7; 10 nucleotides match TRBD1. CDR3 size: 15 residues. V lost 6 bases and J lost 4; bases outside the gene matches: 9. CDR1 and CDR2 (germline): MDHEN, SYDVKM. The CDR3 nucleotides are TGTGCCAGCAGGTCTGCAGGGACAGGGGATTACGAGCAGTACTTC. Residues: CASRSAGTGDYEQYF.

V usage is TRBV6-5 and J usage is TRBJ1-1; 9 bases map to TRBD1. The CDR3 totals 14 residues. V lost 2 bases to trimming and J lost 4 bases; unmatched junction nucleotides: 2. The germline V gene encodes CDR1 MNHEY and CDR2 SVGAGI. CDR3 coding DNA: TGTGCCAGCAGTTACCGGGGACAGGGCACTGAAGCTTTCTTT. It specifies CASSYRGQGTEAFF.

The chain has TRBV7-9 and TRBJ2-6, with TRBD1 as a possible D gene (6 bases). This CDR3 has 19 amino acids. The V end was cut by 5 bases, the J end by 2 bases, with 22 bases between. Germline values: CDR1 SEHNR, CDR2 FQNEAQ (reference sequence). This CDR3 reads CASSQTAGRGKPGANVLTF. Written as DNA, the CDR3 is TGTGCCAGCAGCCAAACCGCGGGCAGGGGCAAACCTGGGGCCAACGTCCTGACTTTC.

A remark on this clone: In the same sample, other DNA sequences code for this CDR3. The chain combines TRBV7-9 with TRBJ2-7; D is possibly TRBD2 (5 bases). Germline V gene lookup returns CDR1 SEHNR and CDR2 FQNEAQ (reference sequence). V dropped 5 bases and J dropped 3 bases, with 8 bases sitting between them. The length of the CDR3 is 12 residues. CDR3 DNA: TGTGCCAGCAGCCGAAGCGGCTACGAGCAGTACTTC. It codes for CASSRSGYEQYF.

In regard to this clone: The same CDR3 is also encoded by other DNA sequences in this sample. The rearrangement links TRBV6-1 to TRBJ1-1; the match to TRBD1 covers 9 bases. Unmatched junction bases numbered 6, after V lost 5 bases and J lost 5 bases. The CDR3 totals 14 residues. Germline V lookup: CDR1 MNHNS, CDR2 SASEGT. The CDR3 sequence: CASSLDRGRTEAFF. The CDR3 nucleotides read TGTGCCAGCAGTCTCGACAGGGGGAGGACTGAAGCTTTCTTT.

The rearrangement joins TRBV4-3 to TRBJ2-7; weak D call: TRBD2 (5 bases). Germline loops: CDR1 LGHNA, CDR2 YSLEER. Trimming cost V 0 bases and J 0 bases, with 18 bases left between them. This CDR3 spans 18 amino acids. The CDR3 DNA follows: TGCGCCAGCAGCCAAGAACCCATACTGAGCGGAGCCTCCTACGAGCAGTACTTC. Amino acids: CASSQEPILSGASYEQYF.

This clone was counted only a few times. This chain links TRBV7-2 with TRBJ1-2, with 7 bases aligning to TRBD1. CDR1 and CDR2 from the germline V gene are SGHTA and FQGNSA. CDR3 size: 15 residues. V lost 4 bases to trimming and J lost 1 base; unmatched junction nucleotides: 6. The CDR3 sequence is CASSYRQGFNYGYTF. CDR3 DNA: TGTGCCAGCAGCTACCGACAGGGTTTTAACTATGGCTACACCTTC.

V gene TRBV24-1 combines with J gene TRBJ2-7, with 7 bases lining up with TRBD1. The CDR3 has 12 residues. Per germline, CDR1 KGHDR and CDR2 SFDVKD. V trimming: 3 bases; J trimming: 6 bases; junction bases outside the gene matches: 1. DNA for the CDR3: TGTGCCACCAGTGATAACAGGGGCGAGCAGTACTTC. This gives the protein CATSDNRGEQYF.

The chain has TRBV19 and TRBJ2-7; 8 positions match TRBD1. CDR1 and CDR2 from the germline V gene are LNHDA and SQIVND (reference sequence). The CDR3 totals 14 residues. After removal of 7 bases from V and 5 bases from J, the junction contained 10 bases not matched to a gene. CDR3 residues: CASNPRTGYHEQYF. The CDR3 DNA sequence: TGTGCCAGTAACCCGAGGACAGGGTATCACGAGCAGTACTTC.

The genes are TRBV5-6 and TRBJ1-4; D unresolved. Germline V gene sequence: CDR1 SGHDT, CDR2 YYEEEE. CDR3 length: 14 residues. The V and J ends lost 4 bases and 7 bases respectively, with 14 bases between them. The DNA for the CDR3 is TGTGCCAGCAGCATCCAGGCCGCCCTTGAAAAACTGTTTTTT. Translating gives CASSIQAALEKLFF.

The chain combines TRBV19 with TRBJ1-4, with 7 positions matching TRBD1. This CDR3 contains 14 residues. V lost 5 bases and J lost 3; bases outside the gene matches: 3. CDR1 is LNHDA, CDR2 SQIVND, per germline (reference sequence). The CDR3 sequence is CASSSGTANEKLFF. The CDR3 DNA sequence: TGTGCCAGTAGTTCCGGGACAGCTAATGAAAAACTGTTTTTT.

This clone was counted many times. The chain couples TRBV19 to TRBJ2-5; D is uncertain. The germline V gene has CDR1 LNHDA and CDR2 SQIVND (reference sequence). The CDR3 extends over 14 amino acids. V was shortened by 2 bases and J by 1 base, with 8 bases between the two germline ends. Here the CDR3 reads CASSINGPQETQYF. The CDR3 coding sequence is TGTGCCAGTAGTATAAACGGTCCCCAAGAGACCCAGTACTTC.

The gene calls are TRBV9 and TRBJ1-4, with 7 bases matching TRBD1. CDR3 length equals 15 residues. CDR1 and CDR2 (germline): SGDLS, YYNGEE. After removal of 2 bases from V and 5 bases from J, the junction contained 6 bases not matched to a gene. The CDR3 nucleotides read TGTGCCAGCAGCGTTACAGGGGACATCAATGAAAAACTGTTTTTT. The encoded protein is CASSVTGDINEKLFF.

The V and J genes are TRBV4-1 and TRBJ2-3; tentative D call: TRBD1 (6 bases). Per germline, CDR1 MGHRA and CDR2 YSYEKL. Trimming took off 0 bases at V and 0 bases at J, with 16 bases between the two ends. The CDR3 loop spans 18 amino acids. CDR3 protein: CASSQDSASGQSTDTQYF. The CDR3, as DNA: TGCGCCAGCAGCCAAGATTCCGCCTCTGGACAGAGCACAGATACGCAGTATTTT.

V gene TRBV30 combines with J gene TRBJ2-1; TRBD2 matches 8 bases. This CDR3 spans 16 amino acids. Germline V CDR1 and CDR2: GTSNPN, SVGIG (reference sequence). The trim removed 3 bases at V and 0 bases at J, leaving 7 bases unmatched. The CDR3 here is CAWSGTSGSSYNEQFF. Written as DNA, the CDR3 is TGTGCCTGGAGCGGTACTAGCGGCAGCTCCTACAATGAGCAGTTCTTC.

The genes are TRBV15 and TRBJ2-7; a weak D match, TRBD2 (5 bases). Trimming shortened V by 6 bases and J by 0 bases, and 18 bases separated the two germline ends. Germline V CDR1 and CDR2: LNHNV, YYDKDF (reference sequence). The CDR3 runs to 16 residues. CDR3 bases: TGTGCCACCAGTCCCAGAGGCGGGTTTAGCTCCTACGAGCAGTACTTC. The encoded protein is CATSPRGGFSSYEQYF. Full variable domain (missing parts from reference TRBV15 and TRBJ2-7): DAMVIQNPRYQVTQFGKPVTLSCSQTLNHNVMYWYQQKSSQAPKLLFHYYDKDFNNEADTPDNFQSRRPNTSFCFLDIRSPGLGDTAMYLCATSPRGGFSSYEQYFGPGTRLTVT.

The rearrangement joins TRBV10-3 to TRBJ2-1, with TRBD1 as a possible D gene (8 bases). The CDR3 is made up of 14 amino acids. Germline CDR1 ENHRY, CDR2 SYGVKD. V was pared by 10 bases and J by 6 bases, with 19 bases between. The CDR3 nucleotides are TGTGCCAGTCAGGGGGCGGGAGAACTCAATGAGCAGTTCTTC. It translates to CASQGAGELNEQFF.

Comments on this clone: The junction departs from germline at one end; a sequencing error may be responsible. The chain has TRBV7-3 and TRBJ2-2; D gene unclear. The CDR3 spans 14 residues. From germline, CDR1 is SGHTA and CDR2 FQGTGA. CDR3 coding DNA: TGTGCCAGCAGCCTAACACTAAACACCGGGGAGCTGTTTTTT. This encodes CASSLTLNTGELFF.

The J gene is TRBJ1-3, the V gene TRBV11-2, with 7 positions matching TRBD1. V gave up 4 bases and J gave up 1 base; unmatched junction bases: 7. Germline V lookup: CDR1 SGHAT, CDR2 FQNNGV. This CDR3 has 16 residues. The chain's CDR3 is CASSSGTAISGNTIYF. In nucleotides, the CDR3 is TGTGCCAGCAGCTCTGGGACAGCCATATCTGGAAACACCATATATTTT.